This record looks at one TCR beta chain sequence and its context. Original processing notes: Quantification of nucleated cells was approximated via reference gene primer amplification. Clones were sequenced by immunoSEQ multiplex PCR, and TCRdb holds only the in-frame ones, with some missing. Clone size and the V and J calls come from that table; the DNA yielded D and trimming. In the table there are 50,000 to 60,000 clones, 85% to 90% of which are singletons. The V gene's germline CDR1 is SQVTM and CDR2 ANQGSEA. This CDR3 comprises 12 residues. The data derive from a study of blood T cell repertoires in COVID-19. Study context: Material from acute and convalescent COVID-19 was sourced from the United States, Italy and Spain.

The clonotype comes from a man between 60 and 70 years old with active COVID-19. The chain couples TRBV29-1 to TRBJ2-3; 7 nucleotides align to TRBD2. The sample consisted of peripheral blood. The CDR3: CGGETSTDTQYF. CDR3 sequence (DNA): TGCGGGGGGGAAACTAGCACAGATACGCAGTATTTT.